This T cell receptor beta chain was sequenced for a study of identical twins. The cDNA had a unique molecular identifier and a template-switch universal primer site. A single record per CDR3 protein comes from TCRdb applying MiXCR to the 5' RACE reads. In the table there are approximately 490,000 distinct CDR3 sequences, around 20% of which are singletons. Findings and limits, study-wide: Insertions ran lower in abundant cord blood beta clonotypes, though not in memory repertoires.

This clonotype has a handful of counts. Its target is unknown. Healthy Caucasians, and only they, were the donors. V was shortened by 5 bases and J by 1 base, with 15 bases between the two germline ends. The CDR3 has 16 amino acids. The same specimen was also included in a second study, on yellow fever vaccine responses in identical twins.

The receptor was isolated from a young woman in good health. The V gene is TRBV12-3 or TRBV12-4, the J gene TRBJ2-4; D is unclear. Sequenced input: CD4+ T cells sorted from blood. DNA of the CDR3: TGTGCCAGCAGTCCCGGATTCCCCGGGGCCAAAAACATTCAGTACTTC. The encoded protein is CASSPGFPGAKNIQYF.